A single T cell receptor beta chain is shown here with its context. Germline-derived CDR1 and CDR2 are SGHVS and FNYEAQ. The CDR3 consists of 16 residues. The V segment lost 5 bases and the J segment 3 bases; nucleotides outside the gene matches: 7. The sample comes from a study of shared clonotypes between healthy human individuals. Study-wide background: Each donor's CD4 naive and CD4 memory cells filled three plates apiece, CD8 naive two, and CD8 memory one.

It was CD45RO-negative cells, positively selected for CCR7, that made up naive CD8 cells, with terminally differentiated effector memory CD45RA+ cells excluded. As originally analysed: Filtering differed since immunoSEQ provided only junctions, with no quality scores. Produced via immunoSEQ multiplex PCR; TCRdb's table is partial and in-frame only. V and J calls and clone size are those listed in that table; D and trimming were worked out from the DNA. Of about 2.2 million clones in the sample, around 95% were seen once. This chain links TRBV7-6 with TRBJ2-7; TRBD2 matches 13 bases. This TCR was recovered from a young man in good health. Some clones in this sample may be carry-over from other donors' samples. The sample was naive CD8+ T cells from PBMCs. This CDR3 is CASSVKTSGRYYEQYF. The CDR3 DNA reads TGTGCCAGCAGCGTAAAGACTAGCGGGAGGTACTACGAGCAGTACTTC.